This T cell receptor (beta chain) was documented in a study of blood T cell repertoires in COVID-19. Original handling: Amplification from reference gene primers served as the basis for estimated nucleated cell counts. The protocol was immunoSEQ multiplex PCR, while the TCRdb copy is restricted to in-frame clones and leaves out a portion. V and J calls plus clone size are reproduced from that table; the DNA served to infer D and trimming. The profile covers over 85,000 clones, with more than 75% appearing a single time and around 9.6% taken by the ten largest. The CDR3 has 13 amino acids. CDR1 and CDR2 (germline): SGHNT, YYREEE (reference sequence). Trimming took 0 bases from V and 7 from J; bases not matched to a gene: 3.

This TCR was sampled from a man in his 60s with active or convalescent COVID-19. Sequenced sample: peripheral blood. The V gene is TRBV5-4, the J gene TRBJ2-5; 7 bases are shared with TRBD2. The CDR3 is CASSLAGRATQYF. CDR3 coding DNA: TGTGCCAGCAGCTTGGCGGGGAGGGCGACCCAGTACTTC.